One and the same sample provided the 7 T cell receptor beta chains below, sequenced in a study of blood T cells in healthy people across ages (dated by TCRdb to the mid-2010s). Library creation used 5' RACE. TCRdb records Illumina HiSeq 2500 as the sequencer. A second PCR of roughly 7 to 11 cycles was performed with a sample-barcoded 5' primer and a J-beta primer mix. In TCRdb, the public reads were trimmed at Q25 with fastp and aligned with MiXCR, with productive beta chains retained. Each entry merges the rows of one CDR3 protein and shows their most common DNA and genes. Recorded for this sample are over a million distinct CDR3 sequences; 45% of them occurred a single time. About 20% of the sample lies in the top ten. The sample comprised blood. These receptors were obtained from a woman aged 60-70 years in good health.

This clonotype was found a few times. A far bigger clonotype differs at one base, so this is likely a read error. The gene calls are TRBV9 and TRBJ2-1; no clear D gene. The length of the CDR3 is 11 residues. Trimming pared 4 bases from V and 5 bases from J, leaving 4 bases between. Per the germline V gene, CDR1 is SGDLS and CDR2 is YYNGEE. The CDR3 sequence: CASSTNNEQFF. In nucleotides, the CDR3 is TGTGCCAGCAGCACCAACAATGAGCAGTTCTTC.

This clonotype has just a few counts. The chain carries TRBV29-1 and TRBJ2-1, with D possibly called TRBD1 or TRBD2 (5 bases each). The CDR3 runs to 14 residues. Germline V gives CDR1 SQVTM, CDR2 ANQGSEA. V was pared by 7 bases and J by 6 bases, with 19 bases between. CDR3 in amino acids: CSAPWQGGGNEQFF. The CDR3 nucleotides read TGCAGCGCACCATGGCAGGGTGGGGGCAATGAGCAGTTCTTC.

A word on this clonotype: One junction end disagrees with the germline gene, perhaps due to a read error. V usage is TRBV7-2 and J usage is TRBJ2-3; unclear D gene. From germline, CDR1 is SGHTA and CDR2 FQGNSA. The CDR3 length is 15 residues. The CDR3 here is CASSLNDFFTDTRYF. In nucleotides, the CDR3 is TGTGCCAGCAGCTTAAATGACTTCTTCACAGATACGCGGTATTTT. Based on the CDR3 plus reference TRBV7-2 and TRBJ2-3, the full variable domain is GAGVSQSPSNKVTEKGKDVELRCDPISGHTALYWYRQSLGQGLEFLIYFQGNSAPDKSGLPSDRFSAERTGGSVSTLTIQRTQQEDSAVYLCASSLNDFFTDTRYFGPGTRLTVL.

This clonotype appeared a few times. The rearrangement joins TRBV12-3 or TRBV12-4 to TRBJ2-3; 7 nucleotides match TRBD1. The V gene end was trimmed by 7 bases and the J gene end by 0 bases; junction bases not matched to a gene: 4. This CDR3 is built from 14 residues. CDR3 residues: CASNLDRSTDTQYF. CDR3 DNA sequence: TGTGCCAGCAATCTGGACAGGAGCACAGATACGCAGTATTTT.

The gene calls are TRBV9 and TRBJ1-6; possible D gene TRBD1, 5 bases. This CDR3 comprises 12 residues. Germline values: CDR1 SGDLS, CDR2 YYNGEE. Trimming removed 3 bases from V and 10 bases from J, with 8 bases in between. The CDR3 DNA is TGTGCCAGCAGCGGGGGCAGATCACCCCTCCACTTT. Its protein is CASSGGRSPLHF.

The rearrangement joins TRBV15 to TRBJ2-5, with D possibly called TRBD1 or TRBD2 (5 bases each). The CDR3 loop spans 13 amino acids. Trimming stripped 4 bases from V and 4 bases from J, with 10 bases between. Per germline, CDR1 LNHNV and CDR2 YYDKDF (reference sequence). CDR3 residues: CATSTVRGETQYF. CDR3 DNA: TGTGCCACCAGCACAGTGAGGGGAGAGACCCAGTACTTC. The whole variable domain, remainder taken from reference TRBV15 and TRBJ2-5, is DAMVIQNPRYQVTQFGKPVTLSCSQTLNHNVMYWYQQKSSQAPKLLFHYYDKDFNNEADTPDNFQSRRPNTSFCFLDIRSPGLGDTAMYLCATSTVRGETQYFGPGTRLLVL.

In the case of this clonotype: The missing conserved phenylalanine or tryptophan at the end of this CDR3 makes a read error likely. The V and J genes are TRBV29-1 and TRBJ2-7; D may be TRBD1 or TRBD2 (6 bases each). The CDR3 covers 11 residues. Germline V gene sequence: CDR1 SQVTM, CDR2 ANQGSEA. The ends were cut back, 3 bases at V and 7 bases at J, with 10 bases in the middle. CDR3 coding DNA: TGCAGCGTTGAGGGGGCGGGGGAGCAGTACCTC. Its protein product is CSVEGAGEQYL.